This is a list of T cell receptor beta chains from one sample in a study of CD8 T cells in ankylosing spondylitis. MiXCR, applied by TCRdb to the 5' RACE reads, yields one record per CDR3 protein. The data contain over 700,000 distinct CDR3 sequences, under 20% of them seen just once; the ten biggest clones take up roughly a fifth. The sequencing input was blood, either unsorted or a sorted T cell fraction (not recorded which). These receptors all come from a male donor with ankylosing spondylitis. Both conserved end residues are part of each CDR3. The order of the fields is clone size, V gene, J gene, D gene, CDR3 protein, CDR3 DNA. The D gene is left open where the match is weak. Rows may omit the clone size; those that give it use once, few, many or a size class.

clone_size: NA; v_call: TRBV7-2; j_call: TRBJ2-7; d_call: NA; cdr3_aa: CASSLGGTVTYEQYF; cdr3_nt: TGTGCCAGCAGCTTAGGGGGGACGGTAACCTACGAGCAGTACTTC
clone_size: NA; v_call: TRBV7-6; j_call: TRBJ1-5; d_call: NA; cdr3_aa: CASSLGSHRDQPQHF; cdr3_nt: TGTGCCAGCAGCTTAGGTTCTCACAGGGATCAGCCCCAGCATTTT
clone_size: NA; v_call: TRBV6-1; j_call: TRBJ2-1; d_call: NA; cdr3_aa: CASTVNNEQFF; cdr3_nt: TGTGCCAGCACCGTAAACAATGAGCAGTTCTTC
clone_size: NA; v_call: TRBV7-9; j_call: TRBJ2-7; d_call: TRBD2; cdr3_aa: CASSASSGSTYEQYF; cdr3_nt: TGTGCCAGCAGCGCCAGTAGCGGGAGCACCTACGAGCAGTACTTC
clone_size: few; v_call: TRBV4-1; j_call: TRBJ1-1; d_call: NA; cdr3_aa: CASSQGFGGQANTEAFF; cdr3_nt: TGCGCCAGCAGCCAAGGGTTCGGGGGGCAGGCGAACACTGAAGCTTTCTTT
clone_size: few; v_call: TRBV5-1; j_call: TRBJ1-4; d_call: TRBD1; cdr3_aa: CASSAPGQGNEKLFF; cdr3_nt: TGCGCCAGCAGCGCTCCGGGACAGGGGAATGAAAAACTGTTTTTT
clone_size: few; v_call: TRBV4-1; j_call: TRBJ1-1; d_call: TRBD1; cdr3_aa: CASSQGDREAFF; cdr3_nt: TGCGCCAGCAGCCAAGGGGACAGAGAAGCTTTCTTT
clone_size: NA; v_call: TRBV12-3/TRBV12-4; j_call: TRBJ1-3; d_call: NA; cdr3_aa: CASLDASSGNTIYF; cdr3_nt: TGTGCCAGCCTGGACGCTAGCTCTGGAAACACCATATATTTT
clone_size: NA; v_call: TRBV30; j_call: TRBJ2-1; d_call: NA; cdr3_aa: CAWSRGGNEQFF; cdr3_nt: TGTGCCTGGAGTCGTGGAGGAAATGAGCAGTTCTTC
clone_size: few; v_call: TRBV11-1; j_call: TRBJ2-7; d_call: NA; cdr3_aa: CASSRPIYEQYF; cdr3_nt: TGTGCCAGCAGCCGCCCAATTTACGAGCAGTACTTC
clone_size: few; v_call: TRBV9; j_call: TRBJ2-2; d_call: NA; cdr3_aa: CASSTRPEGVRLTGELFF; cdr3_nt: TGTGCCAGCAGCACCCGACCCGAGGGAGTCCGCTTAACCGGGGAGCTGTTTTTT
clone_size: once; v_call: TRBV4-2; j_call: TRBJ2-7; d_call: NA; cdr3_aa: CASSQEGIGGSYEQNF; cdr3_nt: TGTGCCAGCAGCCAAGAAGGGATCGGGGGCTCCTACGAGCAGAACTTC
clone_size: NA; v_call: TRBV6-2/TRBV6-3; j_call: TRBJ2-1; d_call: NA; cdr3_aa: CASSYSIFYSYNEQFF; cdr3_nt: TGTGCCAGCAGTTACTCGATTTTTTACTCCTACAATGAGCAGTTCTTC
clone_size: few; v_call: TRBV4-1; j_call: TRBJ1-2; d_call: NA; cdr3_aa: CASSQEGHYGYTF; cdr3_nt: TGCGCCAGCAGCCAAGAGGGGCACTATGGCTACACCTTC
clone_size: NA; v_call: TRBV18; j_call: TRBJ1-1; d_call: TRBD1; cdr3_aa: CASSPPRAGGERIEAFF; cdr3_nt: TGTGCCAGCTCACCACCAAGGGCAGGGGGTGAGAGGATTGAAGCTTTCTTT
clone_size: many; v_call: TRBV13; j_call: TRBJ1-6; d_call: TRBD1; cdr3_aa: CASSSGQGGSPLHF; cdr3_nt: TGTGCCAGCAGCTCCGGACAGGGAGGTTCACCCCTCCACTTT
clone_size: NA; v_call: TRBV7-8; j_call: TRBJ1-1; d_call: NA; cdr3_aa: CASSTMLGQGTEAFF; cdr3_nt: TGTGCCAGCAGCACCATGCTGGGGCAGGGCACTGAAGCTTTCTTT
clone_size: NA; v_call: TRBV29-1; j_call: TRBJ1-2; d_call: TRBD1; cdr3_aa: CSVEENRGQSGYTF; cdr3_nt: TGCAGCGTTGAAGAAAACAGGGGGCAAAGCGGCTACACCTTC
clone_size: few; v_call: TRBV3-1; j_call: TRBJ1-2; d_call: NA; cdr3_aa: CASSAKAGYTF; cdr3_nt: TGTGCCAGCAGCGCGAAGGCGGGCTACACCTTC
clone_size: NA; v_call: TRBV12-3/TRBV12-4; j_call: TRBJ2-7; d_call: TRBD1; cdr3_aa: CASTPGQHYEQYF; cdr3_nt: TGTGCCAGCACGCCGGGACAGCACTACGAGCAGTACTTC
clone_size: few; v_call: TRBV12-3/TRBV12-4; j_call: TRBJ2-3; d_call: NA; cdr3_aa: CASSFSRGADTQYF; cdr3_nt: TGTGCCAGCAGTTTTAGCAGAGGGGCAGATACGCAGTATTTT
clone_size: NA; v_call: TRBV7-9; j_call: TRBJ1-2; d_call: NA; cdr3_aa: CASSLETGHNYGYTF; cdr3_nt: TGTGCCAGCAGCTTGGAGACAGGCCATAACTATGGCTACACCTTC
clone_size: NA; v_call: TRBV7-8; j_call: TRBJ2-7; d_call: NA; cdr3_aa: CASSLGVGALLEQYF; cdr3_nt: TGTGCCAGCAGCTTAGGGGTCGGGGCCCTCCTCGAGCAGTACTTC
clone_size: few; v_call: TRBV6-5; j_call: TRBJ2-2; d_call: NA; cdr3_aa: CASSYSPGHYTGELFF; cdr3_nt: TGTGCCAGCAGTTACTCCCCGGGACACTACACCGGGGAGCTGTTTTTT
clone_size: few; v_call: TRBV12-3/TRBV12-4; j_call: TRBJ1-5; d_call: NA; cdr3_aa: CASSLGGAGANQPQHF; cdr3_nt: TGTGCCAGCAGTTTAGGGGGGGCAGGGGCTAATCAGCCCCAGCATTTT
clone_size: NA; v_call: TRBV2; j_call: TRBJ2-2; d_call: NA; cdr3_aa: CASRAPPGGGTGELFF; cdr3_nt: TGTGCCAGCAGAGCTCCACCAGGGGGGGGAACCGGGGAGCTGTTTTTT
clone_size: NA; v_call: TRBV30; j_call: TRBJ1-5; d_call: NA; cdr3_aa: CAWSSIGDRGDQPQHF; cdr3_nt: TGTGCCTGGAGTTCAATAGGTGATAGGGGGGATCAGCCCCAGCATTTT
clone_size: NA; v_call: TRBV30; j_call: TRBJ2-1; d_call: TRBD1; cdr3_aa: CAWSVIGQGAYNEQFF; cdr3_nt: TGTGCCTGGAGTGTTATAGGGCAGGGGGCCTACAATGAGCAGTTCTTC
clone_size: few; v_call: TRBV15; j_call: TRBJ2-7; d_call: TRBD2; cdr3_aa: CATRPGRGRPYEQYF; cdr3_nt: TGTGCCACCAGACCCGGGAGGGGTCGACCCTACGAGCAGTACTTC
clone_size: few; v_call: TRBV5-1; j_call: TRBJ1-1; d_call: NA; cdr3_aa: CASSLQAGTYTEAFF; cdr3_nt: TGCGCCAGCAGCTTGCAAGCAGGGACCTACACTGAAGCTTTCTTT
clone_size: NA; v_call: TRBV6-2/TRBV6-3; j_call: TRBJ2-2; d_call: NA; cdr3_aa: CASSYGYGELFF; cdr3_nt: TGTGCCAGCAGTTACGGGTACGGGGAGCTGTTTTTT
clone_size: NA; v_call: TRBV5-1; j_call: TRBJ1-2; d_call: TRBD1; cdr3_aa: CASSSGQGFYGYTF; cdr3_nt: TGCGCCAGCAGCTCCGGACAGGGGTTTTATGGCTACACCTTC
clone_size: NA; v_call: TRBV11-2; j_call: TRBJ2-7; d_call: NA; cdr3_aa: CASSLVADEQYF; cdr3_nt: TGTGCCAGCAGCTTAGTAGCCGACGAGCAGTACTTC
clone_size: NA; v_call: TRBV11-2; j_call: TRBJ2-5; d_call: TRBD2; cdr3_aa: CASSFMAGGYQETQYF; cdr3_nt: TGTGCCAGCAGCTTTATGGCGGGAGGGTACCAAGAGACCCAGTACTTC
clone_size: NA; v_call: TRBV29-1; j_call: TRBJ2-1; d_call: NA; cdr3_aa: CSARQQALGDQFF; cdr3_nt: TGCAGCGCCCGGCAACAGGCCTTGGGTGACCAGTTCTTC
clone_size: NA; v_call: TRBV19; j_call: TRBJ2-1; d_call: NA; cdr3_aa: CASSVRAGIPNEQFF; cdr3_nt: TGTGCCAGCTCCGTACGGGCAGGGATTCCCAATGAGCAGTTCTTC
clone_size: NA; v_call: TRBV16; j_call: TRBJ2-7; d_call: TRBD1; cdr3_aa: CASSSLPTGSGEQYF; cdr3_nt: TGTGCCAGCAGCTCGCTACCGACAGGGTCCGGCGAGCAGTACTTC
clone_size: many; v_call: TRBV4-2; j_call: TRBJ1-5; d_call: NA; cdr3_aa: CASSQESGSNQPQHF; cdr3_nt: TGTGCCAGCAGCCAAGAATCTGGTAGCAATCAGCCCCAGCATTTT
clone_size: NA; v_call: TRBV7-9; j_call: TRBJ2-1; d_call: NA; cdr3_aa: CASSLPGEWDNEQFF; cdr3_nt: TGTGCCAGCAGCTTGCCAGGGGAGTGGGACAATGAGCAGTTCTTC
clone_size: many; v_call: TRBV9; j_call: TRBJ1-5; d_call: TRBD1; cdr3_aa: CASSAGTDYQPQHF; cdr3_nt: TGTGCCAGCAGCGCCGGGACAGACTATCAGCCCCAGCATTTT
clone_size: NA; v_call: TRBV5-1; j_call: TRBJ2-7; d_call: NA; cdr3_aa: CASSLDGGGSYEQYF; cdr3_nt: TGCGCCAGCAGCTTGGATGGTGGCGGTTCCTACGAGCAGTACTTC
clone_size: NA; v_call: TRBV5-1; j_call: TRBJ2-5; d_call: TRBD2; cdr3_aa: CASGDGAGLAGETQYF; cdr3_nt: TGCGCCAGCGGAGATGGGGCGGGACTAGCGGGGGAGACCCAGTACTTC
clone_size: few; v_call: TRBV12-3/TRBV12-4; j_call: TRBJ1-6; d_call: NA; cdr3_aa: CASRGGSPLHF; cdr3_nt: TGTGCCAGCAGGGGTGGCTCACCCCTCCACTTT
clone_size: many; v_call: TRBV29-1; j_call: TRBJ2-5; d_call: NA; cdr3_aa: CSVESDRLQETQYF; cdr3_nt: TGCAGCGTTGAATCCGATCGGCTCCAAGAGACCCAGTACTTC
clone_size: NA; v_call: TRBV9; j_call: TRBJ2-2; d_call: NA; cdr3_aa: CASSPLGGLFGNTGELFF; cdr3_nt: TGTGCCAGCAGCCCCTTGGGGGGGCTTTTTGGGAACACCGGGGAGCTGTTTTTT
clone_size: NA; v_call: TRBV7-9; j_call: TRBJ2-1; d_call: TRBD1; cdr3_aa: CASSRGQGWGNEQFF; cdr3_nt: TGTGCCAGCAGCCGAGGACAGGGCTGGGGGAATGAGCAGTTCTTC
clone_size: few; v_call: TRBV20-1; j_call: TRBJ2-1; d_call: NA; cdr3_aa: CSAQKQYEQFF; cdr3_nt: TGCAGTGCCCAAAAGCAGTACGAGCAGTTCTTC
clone_size: NA; v_call: TRBV6-2/TRBV6-3; j_call: TRBJ2-7; d_call: NA; cdr3_aa: CASSYWDSYEQYF; cdr3_nt: TGTGCCAGCAGTTACTGGGACTCCTACGAGCAGTACTTC